The 9 T cell receptor beta chains listed next were all sequenced from one sample in a study of T cells in Graves' hyperthyroidism and ophthalmopathy. Amplified TCR beta CDR3 regions derived from RNA transcripts. With the HTBI primer set, the TCR CDR3 went through a first round of RT-PCR. MiXCR was run by TCRdb on the multiplex PCR reads, yielding one entry per CDR3 protein. The sample records fewer than 30,000 distinct CDR3 sequences, 45% to 50% being singletons. Sequenced sample: blood. The receptors shown here come from a woman aged 40 to 50 with Graves' hyperthyroidism that later progressed to Graves' ophthalmopathy.

By sample fraction, this clonotype is medium-sized. The CDR3 loop is CASSRTGDNQPQHF. The CDR3 nucleotides are TGTGCCAGCAGCAGGACAGGGGACAATCAGCCCCAGCATTTT. The chain uses TRBV6-4 and TRBJ1-5; 9 bases are a match to TRBD1. V gave up 6 bases and J gave up 3 bases; unmatched junction bases: 3. The CDR3 covers 14 residues. Germline V CDR1 and CDR2: MRHNA, SNTAGT.

This clonotype is termed medium-sized (0.01 to 0.1%). The CDR3 DNA follows: TGCGCCAGCAGCTTGGTCGGGACGGTGAATTCACCCCTCCACTTT. This encodes CASSLVGTVNSPLHF. This sequence joins TRBV5-1 and TRBJ1-6, with a possible D match to TRBD1 (5 bases). V shed 0 bases and J shed 7 bases, with 11 bases lying between them. This CDR3 spans 15 amino acids. Germline V lookup: CDR1 SGHRS, CDR2 YFSETQ.

This clonotype was observed at least ten times. This chain connects TRBV28 to TRBJ1-3, with D unresolved. The CDR3 loop spans 15 amino acids. Germline-derived CDR1 and CDR2 are MDHEN and SYDVKM. V was cut by 8 bases and J by 3 bases, with 17 bases left in between. CDR3 amino acids: CASVTVGSGGNTIYF. The CDR3 nucleotides read TGTGCCAGCGTGACCGTCGGGTCGGGTGGAAACACCATATATTTT. Variable domain in full (rest from reference TRBV28 and TRBJ1-3): DVKVTQSSRYLVKRTGEKVFLECVQDMDHENMFWYRQDPGLGLRLIYFSYDVKMKEKGDIPEGYSVSREKKERFSLILESASTNQTSMYLCASVTVGSGGNTIYFGEGSWLTVV.

The J gene is TRBJ2-1, the V gene TRBV2, with D perhaps matching TRBD2 (6 bases). Trimming took 6 bases from V and 7 from J, leaving 13 bases between them. The CDR3 extends over 13 amino acids. Germline assignment: CDR1 SNHLY and CDR2 FYNNEI. The CDR3 DNA follows: TGTGCCAGCAGGCGGGACCGGGTGAATGAGCAGTTCTTC. It encodes CASRRDRVNEQFF. The complete variable domain, with remaining parts taken from reference TRBV2 and TRBJ2-1, reads EPEVTQTPSHQVTQMGQEVILRCVPISNHLYFYWYRQILGQKVEFLVSFYNNEISEKSEIFDDQFSVERPDGSNFTLKIRSTKLEDSAMYFCASRRDRVNEQFFGPGTRLTVL.

This clonotype was picked up a small number of times. The chain carries TRBV29-1 and TRBJ1-2; D call uncertain. V dropped 3 bases and J dropped 2 bases, with 10 bases sitting between them. This CDR3 contains 13 residues. The germline CDR1 and CDR2 sequences are SQVTM and ANQGSEA. CDR3 in DNA: TGCAGCGTTGACGGCCCTAAGAACTATGGCTACACCTTC. Its translation is CSVDGPKNYGYTF.

This clonotype was recorded many times. The rearrangement uses TRBV6-1 and TRBJ1-4; D possibly corresponds to TRBD1 (5 bases). Germline V gives CDR1 MNHNS, CDR2 SASEGT. The CDR3 contains 13 residues. V was shortened by 4 bases and J by 7 bases, with 10 bases between the two germline ends. CDR3 region: CASSGGESEKLFF. The CDR3 coding sequence is TGTGCCAGCAGTGGAGGGGAGAGTGAAAAACTGTTTTTT.

The table lists this clonotype with a few counts. The rearrangement joins TRBV12-2 to TRBJ2-3. TRBV12-2 is a pseudogene. The CDR3 length is 14 residues. CDR3 loop: CASRLVFLGDTQYF. CDR3 nucleotide sequence: TGTGCAAGTCGCTTAGTCTTTTTGGGGGATACGCAGTATTTT.

The chain recombines TRBV5-4 with TRBJ1-2; D not certain. The CDR3 has 14 amino acids. Germline values: CDR1 SGHNT, CDR2 YYREEE (reference sequence). V gave up 4 bases and J gave up 4 bases, with 14 bases separating them. The CDR3 nucleotides are TGTGCCAGCAGCCCCGCGGCGGAAAGCTATGGCTACACCTTC. Its translation: CASSPAAESYGYTF.

This chain joins TRBV14 and TRBJ2-1; D is undetermined. The V end lost 3 bases, the J end lost 9 bases, and 18 bases lay between the germline ends. Germline assignment: CDR1 SGHDN and CDR2 FVKESK. The CDR3 contains 15 residues. The CDR3 DNA reads as TGTGCCAGCAGCCAGGAGACGGGTCTGAACACTGAGCAGTTCTTC. Protein product: CASSQETGLNTEQFF.